This entry lists 29 T cell receptor beta chains sequenced from one sample in a study of T cells in Graves' hyperthyroidism and ophthalmopathy. RNA transcripts provided the source from which TCR beta CDR3 regions were amplified. TCR CDR3 regions were first amplified by RT-PCR with HTBI primers. TCRdb independently ran MiXCR on the multiplex PCR reads; one entry per CDR3 protein. The sample records about 210,000 distinct CDR3 sequences, more than 15% being singletons. Sequencing used blood. Receptor source: a man aged 45-65 years with Graves' hyperthyroidism.

A remark on this clonotype: An end of the junction does not agree with germline; a read error may underlie this. The chain links TRBV5-1 to TRBJ2-2, with D perhaps matching TRBD1 or TRBD2 (6 bases each). This CDR3 has 17 amino acids. Germline values: CDR1 SGHRS, CDR2 YFSETQ. DNA for the CDR3: TGTGCCAGCAGCTCGCCCAAAGGGGGGACGAACACCGGGGAGCTGTTTTTT. Amino acids: CASSSPKGGTNTGELFF.

The chain recombines TRBV11-2 with TRBJ2-1; 10 positions agree with TRBD2. The germline V gene encodes CDR1 SGHAT and CDR2 FQNNGV. V shed 3 bases and J 4 bases; nucleotides not matched to a gene: 3. This CDR3 comprises 15 residues. The CDR3 protein is CASSFTLAGYNEQFF. In DNA form, the CDR3 reads TGTGCCAGCAGCTTTACACTAGCGGGGTACAATGAGCAGTTCTTC.

V gene TRBV6-5 combines with J gene TRBJ2-7; 9 bases are a match to TRBD1. The J call may be mistaken, given a closer DNA end match to TRBJ2-1. Germline V gene sequence: CDR1 MNHEY, CDR2 SVGAGI. CDR3 length: 15 amino acids. This CDR3 reads CASSYSTGGPYEQFF. In nucleotides, the CDR3 is TGTGCCAGCAGTTACTCAACAGGGGGCCCCTACGAGCAGTTCTTC.

The table lists this clonotype with a few counts. This chain uses TRBV30 with TRBJ2-7; D is perhaps TRBD1 (5 bases). Germline CDR1 is GTSNPN and CDR2 is SVGIG (reference sequence). This CDR3 contains 13 residues. V lost 0 bases to trimming and J lost 3 bases, with 9 bases between them. The CDR3 DNA is TGTGCCTGGAGTGTACAGGTGGGCTACGAGCAGTACTTC. Translating gives CAWSVQVGYEQYF.

This clonotype was seen more than once but under ten times. CDR3 coding DNA: TGTGCCAGCACCCCGCGGAGGGGACGCTCTGGAAACACCATATATTTT. This encodes CASTPRRGRSGNTIYF. J is TRBJ1-3 and V is TRBV6-2 or TRBV6-3; D possibly corresponds to TRBD1 (5 bases). Germline V lookup: CDR1 MNHEY, CDR2 SVGEGT. The CDR3 sequence is 16 residues long. V dropped 7 bases and J dropped 0 bases, with 16 bases sitting between them.

This clonotype appeared many times. V usage is TRBV10-3 and J usage is TRBJ2-7; 12 nucleotides agree with TRBD2. Germline V gives CDR1 ENHRY, CDR2 SYGVKD. V trimming: 6 bases; J trimming: 5 bases; junction bases outside the gene matches: 8. This CDR3 region has 15 residues. This chain's CDR3 is CAISKTSGRGDEQYF. The CDR3 DNA reads TGTGCCATCAGCAAGACTAGCGGGAGAGGCGACGAGCAGTACTTC.

This clonotype was observed many times. This chain joins TRBV20-1 and TRBJ1-1; D unresolved. Looked up from germline, CDR1 is DFQATT and CDR2 is SNEGSKA (reference sequence). The V and J ends lost 6 bases and 1 base respectively, with 12 bases between them. The CDR3 covers 13 residues. DNA for the CDR3: TGCAGTGCCGCTTGGACTACGAACACTGAAGCTTTCTTT. It is translated as CSAAWTTNTEAFF.

This clonotype was counted many times. V usage is TRBV7-6 and J usage is TRBJ2-1; 14 bases match TRBD2. The CDR3 loop spans 14 amino acids. Germline V gene data show CDR1 as SGHVS and CDR2 as FNYEAQ. The V and J ends lost 4 bases and 9 bases, in that order; junction bases with no gene match: 2. The CDR3 sequence: CASSSGTSGSEQFF. The CDR3 region has the DNA TGTGCCAGCAGCTCCGGGACTAGCGGGAGTGAGCAGTTCTTC.

This chain joins TRBV6-2 or TRBV6-3 and TRBJ2-1; 12 nucleotides align to TRBD2. The V gene's germline CDR1 is MNHEY and CDR2 SVGEGT. V was clipped by 7 bases and J by 9 bases; unmatched bases: 10. The CDR3 contains 15 residues. The chain's CDR3 is CASIPTSGREGEQFF. In DNA form, the CDR3 reads TGTGCCAGCATCCCGACTAGCGGGAGAGAAGGTGAGCAGTTCTTC.

This clonotype was detected many times. CDR3 sequence reads: CASSLGRYSSYNEQFF. DNA of the CDR3: TGTGCCAGCAGCCTCGGGAGGTACAGCTCCTACAATGAGCAGTTCTTC. V usage is TRBV7-9 and J usage is TRBJ2-1; TRBD2 matches 7 bases. Germline values: CDR1 SEHNR, CDR2 FQNEAQ (reference sequence). CDR3 length: 16 residues. V shed 5 bases, J shed 0 bases, and the junction held 7 bases outside the gene matches.

This clonotype was observed a few times. V and J are TRBV4-1 and TRBJ1-1, with D maybe TRBD1 (6 bases). The V and J ends lost 8 bases and 5 bases respectively, with 18 bases between them. The CDR3 is 14 amino acids. Germline loops: CDR1 MGHRA, CDR2 YSYEKL. This CDR3 is CASRPDGGRTEAFF. The CDR3 DNA reads as TGCGCCAGCCGACCAGACGGGGGCAGGACTGAAGCTTTCTTT.

This clonotype came up many times. The rearrangement uses TRBV11-2 and TRBJ2-5; D may be TRBD2 (6 bases). The CDR3 is 16 residues long. V dropped 5 bases and J dropped 5 bases, with 21 bases sitting between them. CDR1 and CDR2 from the germline V gene are SGHAT and FQNNGV. This CDR3 reads CASSATRRGPGETQYF. The CDR3, as DNA: TGTGCCAGCAGCGCTACTCGGCGGGGCCCTGGGGAGACCCAGTACTTC.

The chain joins TRBV19 to TRBJ2-1, with TRBD2 as a possible D gene (6 bases). There are 17 residues in the CDR3. V lost 3 bases and J lost 6, with 21 bases in between. Germline values: CDR1 LNHDA, CDR2 SQIVND (reference sequence). CDR3 sequence: CASSILVASARVNEQFF. The CDR3 nucleotides read TGTGCCAGTAGTATTTTGGTGGCTAGCGCGAGGGTCAATGAGCAGTTCTTC.

This clonotype has a count of ten or more. The genes are TRBV20-1 and TRBJ2-1; D ambiguous. The CDR3 totals 16 residues. Looked up from germline, CDR1 is DFQATT and CDR2 is SNEGSKA (reference sequence). Deletions cut 0 bases from V and 0 bases from J, with 12 bases between. The CDR3 nucleotides read TGCAGTGCTAGAGAGGCAGGAGAGAGCTCCTACAATGAGCAGTTCTTC. Amino acids: CSAREAGESSYNEQFF.

As regards this clonotype: A much larger clone differs from this one at a single base, so this may be a read error. This sequence joins TRBV2 and TRBJ2-7; D call uncertain. The CDR3 spans 16 residues. Germline assignment: CDR1 SNHLY and CDR2 FYNNEI. In DNA form, the CDR3 reads TGTGTCAGCAGTGGCAGTGTGATTAGATCGGCCTACGAGCAGTACTTC. Its protein is CVSSGSVIRSAYEQYF.

In its sample, this clonotype was seen a few times. The CDR3 nucleotides are TGCGCCAGCAGTACAGGGGGCGGCTACACCTTC. The encoded protein is CASSTGGGYTF. The chain recombines TRBV5-1 with TRBJ1-2; 9 bases line up with TRBD1. Germline lookup yields CDR1 SGHRS and CDR2 YFSETQ. V shed 5 bases, J shed 8 bases, and the junction held 1 base outside the gene matches. This CDR3 region has 11 residues.

This clonotype was detected only a few times. The chain is built from TRBV9 and TRBJ2-3, with D tentatively TRBD1 (6 bases). Trimming removed 5 bases at V and 0 bases at J, with 13 bases between. Germline assignment: CDR1 SGDLS and CDR2 YYNGEE. The CDR3 covers 15 residues. The CDR3 DNA reads as TGTGCCAGCAGTTGGGGGCTAACTAGCACAGATACGCAGTATTTT. Its protein is CASSWGLTSTDTQYF.

The chain joins TRBV19 to TRBJ1-4; TRBD1 is a possible D gene (6 bases). The germline gives CDR1 LNHDA, CDR2 SQIVND (reference sequence). The CDR3 is made up of 14 amino acids. The ends were cut back, 6 bases at V and 8 bases at J, with 16 bases in the middle. The CDR3 is CASSLGGAVEKLFF. The CDR3, as DNA: TGTGCCAGTAGCCTAGGGGGAGCGGTCGAAAAACTGTTTTTT.

This clonotype appeared a few times. The V and J genes are TRBV29-1 and TRBJ1-1, with D maybe TRBD1 (5 bases). Germline-derived CDR1 and CDR2 are SQVTM and ANQGSEA. The V end lost 1 base, the J end lost 10 bases, and 13 bases lay between the germline ends. This CDR3 spans 12 amino acids. CDR3 loop: CSVEGGGMVAFF. CDR3 nucleotides: TGCAGCGTTGAAGGCGGGGGGATGGTAGCTTTCTTT.

This clonotype has a single count. The CDR3 sequence is CASSDPGRRSSYNEQFF. CDR3 DNA sequence: TGTGCCAGCAGTGATCCTGGGCGAAGGAGCTCCTACAATGAGCAGTTCTTC. V usage is TRBV6-1 and J usage is TRBJ2-1; no definite D call. The V end lost 3 bases, the J end lost 0 bases, and 15 bases lay between the germline ends. In germline, CDR1 is MNHNS, CDR2 SASEGT. This CDR3 is 17 amino acids long.

There are many counts of this clonotype. J is TRBJ2-7 and V is TRBV28; D perhaps matches TRBD2 (6 bases). This CDR3 region has 14 residues. CDR1 MDHEN and CDR2 SYDVKM come from the germline V gene. The V end lost 4 bases, the J end lost 6 bases, and 16 bases lay between the germline ends. This CDR3 is CASSWGTGTFEQYF. Written as DNA, the CDR3 is TGTGCCAGCAGTTGGGGGACTGGGACGTTCGAGCAGTACTTC.

This clonotype has more than one count but fewer than ten. The chain couples TRBV7-3 to TRBJ1-1, with D unresolved. Between the trimmed V and J ends, which lost 5 bases and 4 bases, there was a span of 20 bases. This CDR3 spans 16 amino acids. Germline CDR1 is SGHTA and CDR2 is FQGTGA. The CDR3: CASSLGPLGATTEAFF. The CDR3 DNA reads TGTGCCAGCAGCCTAGGACCACTTGGCGCCACCACTGAAGCTTTCTTT.

Remarks on this clonotype: Mismatch with germline at one junction end may stem from a read error. The V gene is TRBV5-5, the J gene TRBJ1-3; no reliable D call. Germline CDR1 and CDR2: SGHKS and YYEKEE (reference sequence). This CDR3 comprises 14 residues. The CDR3 protein is CASSLASLGNTIYF. The CDR3 coding sequence is TGCGCCAGCAGCTTAGCGTCACTTGGAAACACCATATATTTT.

There are many counts of this clonotype. V and J are TRBV28 and TRBJ2-7, with D perhaps assigned TRBD1 or TRBD2 (5 bases each). This CDR3 comprises 15 residues. Germline V lookup: CDR1 MDHEN, CDR2 SYDVKM. V dropped 5 bases and J dropped 6 bases, with 20 bases sitting between them. The CDR3 DNA reads as TGTGCCAGCAGTCCCCGAGGGGCAGGGAAGGGCGAGCAGTACTTC. Translation gives CASSPRGAGKGEQYF.

This clonotype was picked up one time. The chain employs TRBV14 and TRBJ2-1, with D perhaps matching TRBD2 (7 bases). The CDR3 spans 16 residues. The germline gives CDR1 SGHDN, CDR2 FVKESK. V lost 2 bases and J lost 7, with 18 bases in between. The CDR3 bases are TGTGCCAGCAGCCAATTTGGGGGGGCCTCGAGGAATGAGCAGTTCTTC. Translating gives CASSQFGGASRNEQFF.

This clonotype has at least ten counts. The chain couples TRBV20-1 to TRBJ2-4; D may be TRBD2 (5 bases). Trimming took 4 bases from V and 1 from J, leaving 14 bases between them. This CDR3 comprises 15 residues. Germline assignment: CDR1 DFQATT and CDR2 SNEGSKA (reference sequence). Here the CDR3 reads CSATASLGAKNIQYF. The CDR3 DNA sequence: TGCAGTGCTACTGCCTCACTAGGGGCCAAAAACATTCAGTACTTC.

This clonotype has ten or more counts. V and J are TRBV28 and TRBJ2-5, with 7 positions matching TRBD1. Germline CDR1 is MDHEN and CDR2 is SYDVKM. This CDR3 contains 15 residues. J lost 5 bases, V lost 6 bases, and 12 bases had no gene match. The CDR3 nucleotides are TGTGCCAGCAGCTCCTCACAGGGGAGAGGGGAGACCCAGTACTTC. This codes for CASSSSQGRGETQYF.

This clonotype was seen a few times. The V gene is TRBV7-2, the J gene TRBJ1-4; TRBD1 is a possible D gene (6 bases). Germline loops: CDR1 SGHTA, CDR2 FQGNSA. The CDR3 has 13 residues. The germline V and J ends were trimmed by 6 bases and 7 bases, with 12 bases remaining between them. The DNA for the CDR3 is TGTGCCAGCAGACTACAGGGCGGTGAAAAACTGTTTTTT. It encodes CASRLQGGEKLFF.

A few counts support this clonotype. This chain joins TRBV6-1 and TRBJ1-3; 11 positions match TRBD1. CDR3 length: 15 amino acids. Per germline, CDR1 MNHNS and CDR2 SASEGT. Trimming removed 8 bases from V and 4 bases from J; junction bases left unmatched: 7. DNA for the CDR3: TGTGCCAGCCGGGACAGGGGGTTGAGAGGAAACACCATATATTTT. Translation gives CASRDRGLRGNTIYF.